The 12 T cell receptor beta chains below were found in one sample sequenced in a study of T cells after yellow fever vaccination. MiXCR was run by TCRdb on the 5' RACE reads, yielding one entry per CDR3 protein. The sample has roughly 310,000 distinct CDR3 sequences; approximately 3.8% are singletons. The material sequenced was PBMCs, taken on the day of the yellow fever booster vaccination. The receptors here all came from a man between 18 and 29 years old who received the YFV17D yellow fever vaccine.

This clonotype was seen a few times. The J gene is TRBJ1-6, the V gene TRBV7-9; D is ambiguous. CDR1 SEHNR and CDR2 FQNEAQ come from the germline V gene (reference sequence). The CDR3 runs 14 residues. Trimming cost V 4 bases and J 7 bases, with 11 bases left between them. DNA of the CDR3: TGTGCCAGCAGCTCGATCGGACCCAATTCACCCCTCCACTTT. This translates into CASSSIGPNSPLHF. The variable domain in full, completed from reference TRBV7-9 and TRBJ1-6, reads DTGVSQNPRHKITKRGQNVTFRCDPISEHNRLYWYRQTLGQGPEFLTYFQNEAQLEKSRLLSDRFSAERPKGSFSTLEIQRTEQGDSAMYLCASSSIGPNSPLHFGNGTRLTVT.

There are many counts of this clonotype. V and J are TRBV5-6 and TRBJ2-2; no firm D call. CDR3 length: 15 amino acids. The V end was cut by 0 bases, the J end by 6 bases, with 12 bases between. Germline loops: CDR1 SGHDT, CDR2 YYEEEE. The CDR3 DNA reads TGTGCCAGCAGCTTGGCCATTCTGGGTCCCGGGGAGCTGTTTTTT. Its protein product is CASSLAILGPGELFF.

Many counts were recorded for this clonotype. The chain couples TRBV9 to TRBJ2-1; TRBD2 agrees at 9 bases. This CDR3 is 15 amino acids long. Unmatched junction bases numbered 4, after V lost 1 base and J lost 5 bases. Germline V gene sequence: CDR1 SGDLS, CDR2 YYNGEE. The CDR3 loop reads CASSVLSGGHNEQFF. CDR3 coding DNA: TGTGCCAGCAGCGTACTGAGCGGGGGGCACAATGAGCAGTTCTTC.

This clonotype was counted ten times or more. The chain uses TRBV27 and TRBJ2-5; D may correspond to TRBD1 or TRBD2 (5 bases each). Per the germline V gene, CDR1 is MNHEY and CDR2 is SMNVEV (reference sequence). CDR3 length: 15 amino acids. Trimming shortened V by 5 bases and J by 5 bases, and 18 bases separated the two germline ends. CDR3 region: CASSAGTDPRETQYF. In nucleotides, the CDR3 is TGTGCCAGCAGTGCTGGGACCGACCCCAGGGAGACCCAGTACTTC.

This clonotype was seen many times. This chain connects TRBV7-9 to TRBJ1-2; D might be TRBD1 (5 bases). This CDR3 comprises 15 residues. Germline CDR1 is SEHNR and CDR2 is FQNEAQ (reference sequence). The ends were cut back, 5 bases at V and 3 bases at J, with 16 bases in the middle. In DNA, the CDR3 is TGTGCCAGCAGCCGGGAGGGGAGAGGGGACTATGGCTACACCTTC. It specifies CASSREGRGDYGYTF.

This clonotype was seen a few times. The J gene is TRBJ1-1, the V gene TRBV12-3 or TRBV12-4; 7 bases fit TRBD1. The CDR3 sequence is 15 residues long. V gave up 2 bases and J gave up 4 bases; unmatched junction bases: 7. CDR3 in DNA: TGTGCCAGCAGTTTAATTGAGGGGGCTGGCACTGAAGCTTTCTTT. As protein: CASSLIEGAGTEAFF.

This clonotype was seen once. The chain carries TRBV7-8 and TRBJ2-1; 9 bases fit TRBD1. This CDR3 has 19 residues. Germline V gives CDR1 SGHVS, CDR2 FQNEAQ. Unmatched junction bases numbered 15, after V lost 5 bases and J lost 1 base. CDR3 bases: TGTGCCAGCAGCCCCCAGTCCCGGGACAGGGAGGGGTCCTACAATGAGCAGTTCTTC. Translation: CASSPQSRDREGSYNEQFF.

Many counts were recorded for this clonotype. The chain links TRBV28 to TRBJ2-7; D is undetermined. CDR3 size: 14 residues. The germline gives CDR1 MDHEN, CDR2 SYDVKM. V dropped 2 bases and J dropped 0 bases, with 8 bases sitting between them. The CDR3 DNA sequence: TGTGCCAGCAGTTTAGTGCTGAGCTCCTACGAGCAGTACTTC. This gives the protein CASSLVLSSYEQYF. Full variable domain (remainder filled in from reference TRBV28 and TRBJ2-7): DVKVTQSSRYLVKRTGEKVFLECVQDMDHENMFWYRQDPGLGLRLIYFSYDVKMKEKGDIPEGYSVSREKKERFSLILESASTNQTSMYLCASSLVLSSYEQYFGPGTRLTVT.

This clonotype was detected only a few times. The chain has TRBV9 and TRBJ1-2; D is undetermined. CDR1 and CDR2 from the germline V gene are SGDLS and YYNGEE. The V gene lost 4 bases and the J gene lost 4 bases, with 26 bases spanning the gap. The CDR3 totals 18 residues. CDR3 sequence: CASSSQREALRAFYGYTF. CDR3 DNA sequence: TGTGCCAGCAGCTCACAACGGGAGGCACTCCGCGCTTTCTATGGCTACACCTTC. The variable domain in full, completed from reference TRBV9 and TRBJ1-2, reads DSGVTQTPKHLITATGQRVTLRCSPRSGDLSVYWYQQSLDQGLQFLIQYYNGEERAKGNILERFSAQQFPDLHSELNLSSLELGDSALYFCASSSQREALRAFYGYTFGSGTRLTVV.

The chain links TRBV5-1 to TRBJ1-1; no definite D call. The germline gives CDR1 SGHRS, CDR2 YFSETQ. The CDR3 totals 15 residues. V lost 3 bases, J lost 1 base, and 13 bases lay in between. CDR3 coding DNA: TGCGCCAGCAGCTGGACGGGCCCTTGGAACACTGAAGCTTTCTTT. Amino acid sequence: CASSWTGPWNTEAFF.

This clonotype came up a few times. The gene calls are TRBV18 and TRBJ1-2; 8 nucleotides line up with TRBD1. CDR1 and CDR2 (germline): KGHSH, LQKENI. The CDR3 contains 16 residues. The V and J ends lost 3 bases and 6 bases, in that order; junction bases with no gene match: 12. The CDR3 coding sequence is TGTGCCAGCTCACCGAGCCCGGGACAGGTCTATCATGGCTACACCTTC. Protein: CASSPSPGQVYHGYTF.

This clonotype was observed at least ten times. V gene TRBV5-1 combines with J gene TRBJ2-1; a possible D gene is TRBD1 (5 bases). The CDR3 has 15 residues. Trimming removed 0 bases from V and 0 bases from J, with 7 bases in between. The germline V gene encodes CDR1 SGHRS and CDR2 YFSETQ. CDR3 loop: CASSLDRSSYNEQFF. The CDR3 coding sequence is TGCGCCAGCAGCTTGGACAGGAGCTCCTACAATGAGCAGTTCTTC.